These 14 T cell receptor beta chains share one sample of origin, sequenced in a study of memory CD4+ T cells and cytomegalovirus serostatus. Single viable CD3+CD4+CD8-CD45RO+ cells were sorted as the memory CD4+ T cells. Here immunoSEQ multiplex PCR was the method, and the copy in TCRdb shows in-frame clones only, minus some. Here the sample spans under 70,000 clones, about three quarters being singletons. The sample consisted of memory CD4+ T cells from blood. All receptors come from an adult in good health and CMV-seronegative.

The rearrangement uses TRBV15 and TRBJ2-2, with 8 bases identical to TRBD2. Germline V lookup: CDR1 LNHNV, CDR2 YYDKDF (reference sequence). The CDR3 sequence is 14 residues long. The trim removed 5 bases at V and 4 bases at J, leaving 3 bases unmatched. CDR3 in amino acids: CATSPLAGTGELFF. In DNA form, the CDR3 reads TGTGCCACCAGCCCGCTAGCGGGCACCGGGGAGCTGTTTTTT.

The chain uses TRBV5-4 and TRBJ2-1; D not resolved. The V and J ends lost 0 bases and 5 bases respectively, with 6 bases between them. The CDR3 runs 13 residues. Germline loops: CDR1 SGHNT, CDR2 YYREEE (reference sequence). CDR3 loop: CASSLDTNNEQFF. As DNA, the CDR3 is TGTGCCAGCAGCTTGGACACGAACAATGAGCAGTTCTTC.

The V call is TRBV6-6, the J call TRBJ2-7; 9 positions agree with TRBD1. This CDR3 has 14 residues. With 6 bases clipped from V and 5 bases from J, the junction kept 8 bases outside the gene matches. CDR1 and CDR2 (germline): MNHNY, SVGAGI (reference sequence). Here the CDR3 reads CASRIPGQGNEQYF. CDR3 coding DNA: TGTGCCAGCAGGATACCGGGACAGGGCAACGAGCAGTACTTC.

The V gene is TRBV7-8, the J gene TRBJ2-1; 9 nucleotides align to TRBD1. The CDR3 is made up of 15 amino acids. The germline V gene has CDR1 SGHVS and CDR2 FQNEAQ. With 5 bases clipped from V and 7 bases from J, the junction kept 9 bases outside the gene matches. The CDR3 reads CASSPYRGRGNEQFF. The DNA for the CDR3 is TGTGCCAGCAGCCCATACAGGGGGCGCGGGAATGAGCAGTTCTTC.

The chain combines TRBV5-4 with TRBJ1-4, with D hard to call. The CDR3 is 14 residues long. CDR1 and CDR2 (germline): SGHNT, YYREEE (reference sequence). V shed 4 bases and J shed 3 bases, with 10 bases lying between them. The CDR3 here is CASSLSGANEKLFF. The CDR3 DNA reads as TGTGCCAGCAGCCTTAGTGGTGCTAATGAAAAACTGTTTTTT.

This clone has a count of ten or more. The rearrangement uses TRBV11-3 and TRBJ2-7; 7 bases are shared with TRBD1. Looked up from germline, CDR1 is SGHNT and CDR2 is YENEEA. Trimming cost V 5 bases and J 1 base; bases outside gene matches: 5. The CDR3 runs 14 residues. CDR3 sequence (DNA): TGTGCCAGCAGCAAGGAGACAGGGTCCTACGAGCAGTACTTC. The encoded protein is CASSKETGSYEQYF.

The J gene is TRBJ2-7, the V gene TRBV6-5; 9 bases align to TRBD2. The germline CDR1 and CDR2 sequences are MNHEY and SVGAGI. The CDR3 runs to 14 residues. With V trimmed by 4 bases and J by 3 bases, 4 bases remained unmatched. The CDR3 is CASSSGLAGYEQYF. The CDR3 nucleotides are TGTGCCAGCAGTTCGGGACTAGCTGGCTACGAGCAGTACTTC.

The chain recombines TRBV27 with TRBJ1-3; D is possibly TRBD1 (5 bases). Trimming removed 5 bases from V and 4 bases from J, with 15 bases in between. The CDR3 has 15 amino acids. Germline V gene data show CDR1 as MNHEY and CDR2 as SMNVEV (reference sequence). CDR3 in DNA: TGTGCCAGCAGTCCCCTAACAGGAGCAGGAAACACCATATATTTT. It specifies CASSPLTGAGNTIYF.

The V call is TRBV4-1, the J call TRBJ2-7; a possible D gene is TRBD1 (5 bases). The CDR3 is made up of 15 amino acids. Germline V gene lookup returns CDR1 MGHRA and CDR2 YSYEKL. Trimming took off 0 bases at V and 4 bases at J, with 13 bases between the two ends. The CDR3 sequence: CASSQDPRGGYEQYF. CDR3 sequence (DNA): TGCGCCAGCAGCCAAGATCCAAGGGGTGGGTACGAGCAGTACTTC.

J is TRBJ2-1 and V is TRBV11-2; 9 bases match TRBD2. Germline CDR1 reads SGHAT; CDR2 reads FQNNGV. CDR3 length equals 16 residues. The V and J ends lost 1 base and 4 bases, in that order; junction bases with no gene match: 5. The CDR3 coding sequence is TGTGCCAGCAGCTTAGGGGCTAGCGGGACATACAATGAGCAGTTCTTC. Its translation: CASSLGASGTYNEQFF.

The chain recombines TRBV5-8 with TRBJ2-3; TRBD2 aligns across 7 bases. The CDR3 consists of 16 residues. Trimming removed 0 bases from V and 2 bases from J; junction bases left unmatched: 6. Germline CDR1 and CDR2: SGHTS and YDEGEE. The CDR3 DNA is TGTGCCAGCAGCTTGGGGCTAGCGGAGACCACAGATACGCAGTATTTT. Protein: CASSLGLAETTDTQYF.

The CDR3 DNA is TGTGCCAGCAGTGGTCGTAGCGGAAGCTCCTACGAGCAGTACTTC. Translating it yields CASSGRSGSSYEQYF. The rearrangement joins TRBV25-1 to TRBJ2-7; D is perhaps TRBD2 (6 bases). Trimming pared 4 bases from V and 0 bases from J, leaving 13 bases between. CDR1 MGHDK and CDR2 SYGVNS come from the germline V gene. The CDR3 consists of 15 residues.

The chain recombines TRBV11-2 with TRBJ2-7; D is possibly TRBD1 (6 bases). This CDR3 is built from 14 residues. The germline V and J ends were trimmed by 1 base and 4 bases, with 11 bases remaining between them. Looked up from germline, CDR1 is SGHAT and CDR2 is FQNNGV. The CDR3 region is CASSLGTEVYEQYF. Here the CDR3 DNA reads TGTGCCAGCAGCTTAGGGACAGAAGTATACGAGCAGTACTTC. Filled out from reference TRBV11-2 and TRBJ2-7, the complete variable domain reads EAGVAQSPRYKIIEKRQSVAFWCNPISGHATLYWYQQILGQGPKLLIQFQNNGVVDDSQLPKDRFSAERLKGVDSTLKIQPAKLEDSAVYLCASSLGTEVYEQYFGPGTRLTVT.

This CDR3 reads CASSQNLYGYTF. The CDR3 bases are TGTGCCAGCAGTCAGAACCTCTATGGCTACACCTTC. The chain uses TRBV28 and TRBJ1-2, with D unresolved. The CDR3 runs to 12 residues. V shed 5 bases and J shed 4 bases, with 8 bases lying between them. Looked up from germline, CDR1 is MDHEN and CDR2 is SYDVKM.